This T cell receptor beta chain was profiled in a study of regulatory T cells in long-lasting Graves disease. To make TCR beta libraries, researchers used iRepertoire HTBI primers and Arm-PCR of CDR3 regions. MiXCR was run by TCRdb on the multiplex PCR reads, yielding one entry per CDR3 protein. Of around 480,000 distinct CDR3 sequences in the sample, 15% to 20% were seen once. Specified time point: newly diagnosed GD, antithyroid drugs for less than 3 months. PBMC-extracted RNA yielded the TCR library. The J segment lost 6 bases and the V segment lost 1 base, leaving 1 base of the junction unmatched. From germline, CDR1 is LGHDT and CDR2 YNNKEL (reference sequence). This CDR3 comprises 15 residues. These same data were also listed under a study on T cells in Graves' hyperthyroidism and ophthalmopathy. From that study: With the HTBI primer set, the TCR CDR3 went through a first round of RT-PCR.

The sequences come from peripheral blood mononuclear cells (PBMCs), collected at new diagnosis, from a patient treated with antithyroid drugs. The chain is built from TRBV3-1 and TRBJ2-2; 11 nucleotides agree with TRBD2. The clonotype originates from a woman aged 35-60 years with Graves disease. The CDR3 bases are TGTGCCAGCAGCCAAGGGGGACTAGCGGCCGGGGAGCTGTTTTTT. This codes for CASSQGGLAAGELFF.